A selection of T cell receptor beta chains follows, all from one sample in a study of long-term antiretroviral therapy in people with HIV. Produced via immunoSEQ multiplex PCR; TCRdb's table is partial and in-frame only. The data show fewer than 40,000 clones, roughly 97% seen once. The sample consisted of unsorted PBMCs, taken 6.9 years after starting antiretroviral therapy. The receptor source for this set is a man aged 25-45 years with HIV. Each CDR3 is given without its conserved first and last residue. A D gene is named only where the DNA matches it firmly.

J gene: TRBJ2-2; D gene: NA; V gene: TRBV5-1; CDR3 protein: ASSFGMGNTGELF
J gene: TRBJ1-2; D gene: NA; V gene: TRBV7-3; CDR3 protein: SGGQFYGYT
J gene: TRBJ2-7; D gene: NA; V gene: TRBV21-1; CDR3 protein: ASSKEGDTYRTH
J gene: TRBJ1-5; D gene: TRBD1; V gene: TRBV4-1; CDR3 protein: ASSQGPGQGHQPQH
J gene: TRBJ2-1; D gene: TRBD2; V gene: TRBV19; CDR3 protein: ASSIGRGSNSYNEQF
J gene: TRBJ1-2; D gene: NA; V gene: TRBV7-7; CDR3 protein: ASSLPERFGYT
J gene: TRBJ2-7; D gene: NA; V gene: TRBV5-1; CDR3 protein: ASSLAPGVTYEQY
J gene: TRBJ2-1; D gene: NA; V gene: TRBV9; CDR3 protein: ASSVGDEQF
J gene: TRBJ2-3; D gene: TRBD2; V gene: TRBV7-2; CDR3 protein: ASSVSGSSTDTQY
J gene: TRBJ1-2; D gene: TRBD1; V gene: TRBV6-6; CDR3 protein: ASSLSDRRTYGYT
J gene: TRBJ2-7; D gene: TRBD1; V gene: TRBV11-2; CDR3 protein: ASSFPGQGIYEQY
J gene: TRBJ2-3; D gene: NA; V gene: TRBV10-3; CDR3 protein: AISESPGNTQY
J gene: TRBJ2-1; D gene: NA; V gene: TRBV10-2; CDR3 protein: ASSFRSEQF
J gene: TRBJ2-1; D gene: NA; V gene: TRBV7-8; CDR3 protein: ASSERQGPYNEQF
J gene: TRBJ1-2; D gene: NA; V gene: TRBV29-1; CDR3 protein: SVEIGGGGIWGYT
J gene: TRBJ2-7; D gene: TRBD2; V gene: TRBV7-2; CDR3 protein: ASSTQGAGIYEQY
J gene: TRBJ2-7; D gene: NA; V gene: TRBV27; CDR3 protein: ASSPLQGGEQY
J gene: TRBJ2-5; D gene: NA; V gene: TRBV9; CDR3 protein: ASSEGGGVQETQY
J gene: TRBJ2-7; D gene: NA; V gene: TRBV6-1; CDR3 protein: ASGGQWSYEQY
J gene: TRBJ1-1; D gene: TRBD1; V gene: TRBV27; CDR3 protein: ASTDSTGGWTEAF
J gene: TRBJ2-7; D gene: NA; V gene: TRBV9; CDR3 protein: ASSVDGGAYEQY
J gene: TRBJ2-7; D gene: NA; V gene: TRBV5-4; CDR3 protein: ASSLVGDTPDEQY
J gene: TRBJ1-1; D gene: TRBD1; V gene: TRBV27; CDR3 protein: ASSLSMGTGRNTEAF
J gene: TRBJ1-5; D gene: NA; V gene: TRBV19; CDR3 protein: ASRRSAWPANQPQH
J gene: TRBJ2-3; D gene: TRBD2; V gene: TRBV7-2; CDR3 protein: ASSRRLAGYDTQY
J gene: TRBJ1-1; D gene: NA; V gene: TRBV19; CDR3 protein: ASSSMRNTEAF
J gene: TRBJ1-2; D gene: NA; V gene: TRBV27; CDR3 protein: ASSFTGYYGYT
J gene: TRBJ2-1; D gene: TRBD1; V gene: TRBV5-5; CDR3 protein: ASSLPTDRGF
J gene: TRBJ2-1; D gene: NA; V gene: TRBV5-5; CDR3 protein: ASRAGHESKEQF
J gene: TRBJ2-5; D gene: NA; V gene: TRBV7-2; CDR3 protein: ASSLGRVGETQY
J gene: TRBJ2-1; D gene: NA; V gene: TRBV7-8; CDR3 protein: ASSGRGSQNNEQF